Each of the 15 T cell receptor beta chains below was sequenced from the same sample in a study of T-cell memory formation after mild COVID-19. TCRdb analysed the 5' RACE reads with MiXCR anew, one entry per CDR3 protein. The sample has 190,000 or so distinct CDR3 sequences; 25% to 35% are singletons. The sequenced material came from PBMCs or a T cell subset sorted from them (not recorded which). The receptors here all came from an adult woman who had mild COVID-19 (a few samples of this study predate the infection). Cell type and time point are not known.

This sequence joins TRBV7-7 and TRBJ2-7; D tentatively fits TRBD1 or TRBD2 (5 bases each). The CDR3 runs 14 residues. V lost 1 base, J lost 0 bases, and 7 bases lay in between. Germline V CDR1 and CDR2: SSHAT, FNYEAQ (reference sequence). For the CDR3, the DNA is TGTGCCAGCAGCTTAGGGGGGAACTCCTACGAGCAGTACTTC. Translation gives CASSLGGNSYEQYF.

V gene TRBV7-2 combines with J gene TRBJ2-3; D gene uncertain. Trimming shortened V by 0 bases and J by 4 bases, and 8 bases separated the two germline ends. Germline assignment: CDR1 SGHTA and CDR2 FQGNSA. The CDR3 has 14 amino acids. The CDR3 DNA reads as TGTGCCAGCAGCTTAGCCCTAGTCGCAGATACGCAGTATTTT. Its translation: CASSLALVADTQYF. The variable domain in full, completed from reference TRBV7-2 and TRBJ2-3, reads GAGVSQSPSNKVTEKGKDVELRCDPISGHTALYWYRQSLGQGLEFLIYFQGNSAPDKSGLPSDRFSAERTGGSVSTLTIQRTQQEDSAVYLCASSLALVADTQYFGPGTRLTVL.

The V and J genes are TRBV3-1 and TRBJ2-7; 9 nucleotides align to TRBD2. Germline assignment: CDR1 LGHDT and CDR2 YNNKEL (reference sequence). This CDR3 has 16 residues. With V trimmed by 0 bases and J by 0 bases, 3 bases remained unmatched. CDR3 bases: TGTGCCAGCAGCCAAGAAAGACTAGCGGTCTCCTACGAGCAGTACTTC. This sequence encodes CASSQERLAVSYEQYF.

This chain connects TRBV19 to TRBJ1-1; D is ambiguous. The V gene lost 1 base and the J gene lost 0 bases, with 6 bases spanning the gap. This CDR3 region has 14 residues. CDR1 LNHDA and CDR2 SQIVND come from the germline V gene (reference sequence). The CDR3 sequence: CASSIGTMNTEAFF. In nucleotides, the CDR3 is TGTGCCAGTAGTATAGGCACTATGAACACTGAAGCTTTCTTT.

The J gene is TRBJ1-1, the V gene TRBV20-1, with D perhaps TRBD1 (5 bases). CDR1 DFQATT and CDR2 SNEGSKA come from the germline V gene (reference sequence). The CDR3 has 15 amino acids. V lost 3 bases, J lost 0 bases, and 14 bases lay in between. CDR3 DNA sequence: TGCAGTGCTAGGTGGGGGGAGAGTGTGAACACTGAAGCTTTCTTT. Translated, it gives CSARWGESVNTEAFF.

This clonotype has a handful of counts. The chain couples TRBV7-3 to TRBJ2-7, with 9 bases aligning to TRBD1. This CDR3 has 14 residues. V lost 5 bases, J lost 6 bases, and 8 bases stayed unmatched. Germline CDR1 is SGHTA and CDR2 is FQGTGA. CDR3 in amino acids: CASSQTGGSGEQYF. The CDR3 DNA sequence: TGTGCCAGCAGCCAGACAGGGGGTTCAGGCGAGCAGTACTTC. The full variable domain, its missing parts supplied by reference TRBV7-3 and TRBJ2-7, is GAGVSQTPSNKVTEKGKYVELRCDPISGHTALYWYRQSLGQGPEFLIYFQGTGAADDSGLPNDRFFAVRPEGSVSTLKIQRTERGDSAVYLCASSQTGGSGEQYFGPGTRLTVT.

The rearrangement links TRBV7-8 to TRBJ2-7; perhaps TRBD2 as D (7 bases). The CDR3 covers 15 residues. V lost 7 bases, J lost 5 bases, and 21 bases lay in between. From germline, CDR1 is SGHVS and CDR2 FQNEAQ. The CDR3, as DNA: TGTGCCAGCACCCCAGGGTGGGGGGGGGCCCACGAGCAGTACTTC. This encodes CASTPGWGGAHEQYF.

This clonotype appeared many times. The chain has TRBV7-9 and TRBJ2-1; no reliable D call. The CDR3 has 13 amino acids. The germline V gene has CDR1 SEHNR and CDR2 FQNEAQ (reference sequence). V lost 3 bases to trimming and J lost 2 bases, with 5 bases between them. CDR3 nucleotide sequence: TGTGCCAGCAGCTTGGGGACCTACAATGAGCAGTTCTTC. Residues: CASSLGTYNEQFF.

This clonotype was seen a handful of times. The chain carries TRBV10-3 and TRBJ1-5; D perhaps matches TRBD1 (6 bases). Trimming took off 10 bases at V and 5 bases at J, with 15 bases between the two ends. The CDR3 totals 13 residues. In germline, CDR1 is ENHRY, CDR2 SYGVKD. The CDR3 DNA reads TGTGCCACCCGGGGGAGGGGGGATCAGCCCCAGCATTTT. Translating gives CATRGRGDQPQHF.

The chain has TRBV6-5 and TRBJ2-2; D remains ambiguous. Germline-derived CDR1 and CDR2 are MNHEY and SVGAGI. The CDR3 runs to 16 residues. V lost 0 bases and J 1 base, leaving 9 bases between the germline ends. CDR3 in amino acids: CASSYSDILNTGELFF. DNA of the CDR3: TGTGCCAGCAGTTACTCCGACATTCTGAACACCGGGGAGCTGTTTTTT.

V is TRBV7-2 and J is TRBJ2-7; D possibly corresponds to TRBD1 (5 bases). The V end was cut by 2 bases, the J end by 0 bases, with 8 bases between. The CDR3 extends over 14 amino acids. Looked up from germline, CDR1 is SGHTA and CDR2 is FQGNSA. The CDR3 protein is CASSLSQGSYEQYF. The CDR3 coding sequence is TGTGCCAGCAGCTTATCTCAGGGCTCCTACGAGCAGTACTTC.

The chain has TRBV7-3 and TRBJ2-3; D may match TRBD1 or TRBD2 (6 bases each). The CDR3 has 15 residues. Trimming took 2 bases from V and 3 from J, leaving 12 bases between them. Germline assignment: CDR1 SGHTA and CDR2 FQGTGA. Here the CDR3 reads CASSLSGAATDTQYF. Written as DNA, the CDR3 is TGTGCCAGCAGCTTATCGGGGGCCGCGACAGATACGCAGTATTTT.

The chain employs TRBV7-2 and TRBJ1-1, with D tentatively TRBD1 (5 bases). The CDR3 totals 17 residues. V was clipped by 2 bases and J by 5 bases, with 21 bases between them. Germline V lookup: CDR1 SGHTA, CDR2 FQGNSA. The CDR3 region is CASSLHNPRGVGTEAFF. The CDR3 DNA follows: TGTGCCAGCAGCTTACACAACCCCCGGGGGGTCGGGACTGAAGCTTTCTTT.

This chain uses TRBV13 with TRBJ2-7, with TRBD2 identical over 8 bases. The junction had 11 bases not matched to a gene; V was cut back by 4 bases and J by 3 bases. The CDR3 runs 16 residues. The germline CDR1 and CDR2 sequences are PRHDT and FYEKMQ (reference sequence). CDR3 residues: CASSSRGREAVYEQYF. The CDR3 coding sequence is TGTGCCAGCAGCTCCCGGGGGCGGGAGGCCGTCTACGAGCAGTACTTC.

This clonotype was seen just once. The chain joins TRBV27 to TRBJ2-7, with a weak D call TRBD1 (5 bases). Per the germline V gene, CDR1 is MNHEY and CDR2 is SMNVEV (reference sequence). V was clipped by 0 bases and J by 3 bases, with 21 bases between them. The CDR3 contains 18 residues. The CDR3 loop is CASSLSGLAVSYFYEQYF. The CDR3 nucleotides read TGTGCCAGCAGTTTATCGGGGCTTGCCGTAAGTTATTTCTACGAGCAGTACTTC.